Described below is a single TCR beta chain sequence and its context. A junction end diverges from the germline sequence, so it may reflect a read error. Germline V gives CDR1 SGDLS, CDR2 YYNGEE. The CDR3 runs 15 residues. The sample belongs to a study of cytomegalovirus exposure and HLA in healthy donors. Vbeta (60) and Jbeta (13) primers were used in the PCR. Sequencing was performed with immunoSEQ multiplex PCR; in TCRdb, only in-frame clones are kept and a portion is missing. In the table there are under 150,000 clones, 80% of which are singletons. V is TRBV9 and J is TRBJ1-1; D uncertain. This clonotype originated in a woman between 40 and 50 years old in good health and CMV-seronegative. The sample taken for sequencing was PBMCs. The CDR3 protein is CPSTAGPTLNTEAFF. The CDR3 region has the DNA TGTCCCAGCACCGCTGGGCCCACCTTGAACACTGAAGCTTTCTTT. The full variable domain, completed using reference TRBV9 and TRBJ1-1, is DSGVTQTPKHLITATGQRVTLRCSPRSGDLSVYWYQQSLDQGLQFLIQYYNGEERAKGNILERFSAQQFPDLHSELNLSSLELGDSALYFCPSTAGPTLNTEAFFGQGTRLTVV.